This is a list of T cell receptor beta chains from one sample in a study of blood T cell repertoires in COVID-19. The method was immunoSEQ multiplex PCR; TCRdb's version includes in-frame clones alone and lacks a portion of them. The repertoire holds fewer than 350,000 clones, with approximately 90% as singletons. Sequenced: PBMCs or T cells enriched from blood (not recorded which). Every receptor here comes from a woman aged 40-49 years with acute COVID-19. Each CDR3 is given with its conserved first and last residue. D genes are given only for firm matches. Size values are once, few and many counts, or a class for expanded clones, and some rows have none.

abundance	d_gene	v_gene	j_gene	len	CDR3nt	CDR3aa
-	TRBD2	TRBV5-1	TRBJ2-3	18	TGCGCCAGCAGCTTGGGAGGAGGGCGGGGGGGAAGAATAGATACGCAGTATTTT	CASSLGGGRGGRIDTQYF
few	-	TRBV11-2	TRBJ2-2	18	TGTGCCAGCAGCTTAGGGTACTCATTAGGGACAACCACCGGGGAGCTGTTTTTT	CASSLGYSLGTTTGELFF
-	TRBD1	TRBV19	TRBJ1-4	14	TGTGCCAGTAGTCGACAGGGGCTTAATGAAAAACTGTTTTTT	CASSRQGLNEKLFF
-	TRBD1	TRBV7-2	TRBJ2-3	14	TGTGCCAGCAGGTCGCAGGGGGCTGCAGATACGCAGTATTTT	CASRSQGAADTQYF
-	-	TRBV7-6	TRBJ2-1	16	TGTGCCAGCAGCTTGGGGCAAGGCGGGGGCGGAAATGAGCAGTTCTTC	CASSLGQGGGGNEQFF
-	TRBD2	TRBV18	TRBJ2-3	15	TGTGCCAGCTCACCTGGACTAGCGGGCCTAGATACGCAGTATTTT	CASSPGLAGLDTQYF
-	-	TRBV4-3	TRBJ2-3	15	TGCGCCAGCAGCCAAGGCACAGGGACCACAGATACGCAGTATTTT	CASSQGTGTTDTQYF
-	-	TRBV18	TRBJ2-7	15	TGTGCCAGCTCACCACCGGGGAGCGGGTCCTACGAGCAGTACTTC	CASSPPGSGSYEQYF
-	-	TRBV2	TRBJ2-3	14	TGTGCCAGCAGTGGGAGGGGGGGGGCAAATACGCAGTATTTT	CASSGRGGANTQYF
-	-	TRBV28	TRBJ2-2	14	TGTGCCAGCAGTTTAAGTGAGCCGTTCGCCGAGCTGTTTTTT	CASSLSEPFAELFF
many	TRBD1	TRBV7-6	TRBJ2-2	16	TGTGCCAGCAGCTTATCAGGGGGCATAAACACCGGGGAGCTGTTTTTT	CASSLSGGINTGELFF
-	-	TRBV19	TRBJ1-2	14	TGTGCCAGTAGTATAGAAAGACAGTATAGCGGCTACACCTTC	CASSIERQYSGYTF
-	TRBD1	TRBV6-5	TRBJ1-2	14	TGTGCCAGCAGAGGGACAGGGATAGTGGGGGGCTACACCTTC	CASRGTGIVGGYTF
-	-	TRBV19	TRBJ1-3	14	TGTGCCAGTAGTCCGCAGGGACTAGGAAACACCATATATTTT	CASSPQGLGNTIYF
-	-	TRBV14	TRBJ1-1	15	TGTGCCAGCAGCCAAGTCGGGGGTGCGAGCACTGAAGCTTTCTTT	CASSQVGGASTEAFF
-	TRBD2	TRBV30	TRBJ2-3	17	TGTGCCTGGAGTGTATCCGTAGCGGGGGGGCCGGCGAATACGCAGTATTTT	CAWSVSVAGGPANTQYF
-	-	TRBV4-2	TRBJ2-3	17	TGTGCCAGCAGCCAAGGGAGGTTCGGTGGAAGCACAGATACGCAGTATTTT	CASSQGRFGGSTDTQYF
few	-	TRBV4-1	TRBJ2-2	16	TGCGCCAGCAGCCAATCTATCAGGGGCCTGACCGGGGAGCTGTTTTTT	CASSQSIRGLTGELFF
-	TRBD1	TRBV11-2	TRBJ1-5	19	TGTGCCAGCAGCTCATCCTTAAGGGAAAACAGGGGTGTTGATCAGCCCCAGCATTTT	CASSSSLRENRGVDQPQHF
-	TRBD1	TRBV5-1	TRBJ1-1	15	TGCGCCAGCAGCTTGATGACAGGGGAGGACACTGAAGCTTTCTTT	CASSLMTGEDTEAFF
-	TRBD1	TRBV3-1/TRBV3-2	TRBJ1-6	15	TGTGCCAGCAGCCGTACTCCAGGGGGCAGTTCACCCCTCCACTTT	CASSRTPGGSSPLHF
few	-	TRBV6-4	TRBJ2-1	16	TGTGCCAGCAGTGAATTAGGTGGGGCCGGGTACAATGAGCAGTTCTTC	CASSELGGAGYNEQFF